What follows are 15 T cell receptor beta chains derived from one specimen sequenced in a study of T cells in Graves' hyperthyroidism and ophthalmopathy. There were TCR beta CDR3 regions amplified from RNA transcripts. The TCR CDR3 was amplified in a first-round RT-PCR using the HTBI primer set. TCRdb re-called the multiplex PCR reads through MiXCR, storing one row per CDR3 protein. Here the sample spans hundreds of thousands of distinct CDR3 sequences, over 15% being singletons. Source material: blood. The receptors come from a woman between 50 and 59 years old with Graves' hyperthyroidism that later progressed to Graves' ophthalmopathy.

Details on this clonotype: A read error may produce the germline difference seen at one junction end. The genes are TRBV4-1 and TRBJ2-2; D perhaps matches TRBD2 (5 bases). The CDR3 is 16 amino acids. Germline CDR1 reads MGHRA; CDR2 reads YSYEKL. The CDR3 sequence: CASSHYRSSNTGELVF. CDR3 bases: TGCGCCAGCAGCCACTACAGATCTTCGAACACCGGGGAGCTGGTTTTT.

Many counts were recorded for this clonotype. This chain uses TRBV3-1 with TRBJ2-3; a possible D gene is TRBD1 (6 bases). The CDR3 runs 16 residues. V was pared by 0 bases and J by 0 bases, with 10 bases between. Per germline, CDR1 LGHDT and CDR2 YNNKEL (reference sequence). The CDR3: CASSQDGTTSTDTQYF. CDR3 DNA: TGTGCCAGCAGCCAAGATGGGACAACTAGCACAGATACGCAGTATTTT.

This clonotype was observed at least ten times. The V gene is TRBV2, the J gene TRBJ1-6; the D gene is possibly TRBD1 (6 bases). Germline V gene sequence: CDR1 SNHLY, CDR2 FYNNEI. V was trimmed by 2 bases and J by 8 bases, leaving 10 bases between them. The CDR3 sequence is 14 residues long. CDR3 in amino acids: CASSEIRGYSPLHF. CDR3 sequence (DNA): TGTGCCAGCAGTGAAATTAGGGGGTATTCACCCCTCCACTTT.

This clonotype appeared a few times. The J gene is TRBJ1-5, the V gene TRBV4-1; D is ambiguous. The CDR3 contains 14 residues. V lost 7 bases and J lost 2, with 12 bases in between. The germline V gene has CDR1 MGHRA and CDR2 YSYEKL. The CDR3: CASKPGEGNQPQHF. The CDR3 nucleotides read TGCGCCAGCAAACCAGGAGAAGGCAATCAGCCCCAGCATTTT.

This clonotype was observed many times. The V and J genes are TRBV5-1 and TRBJ2-3, with 9 bases that match TRBD2. The CDR3 spans 17 residues. The trim removed 4 bases at V and 4 bases at J, leaving 13 bases unmatched. From germline, CDR1 is SGHRS and CDR2 YFSETQ. This CDR3 is CASSLGGGRGGADTQYF. For the CDR3, the DNA is TGCGCCAGCAGCCTCGGAGGAGGGCGCGGGGGGGCAGATACGCAGTATTTT.

This rearrangement joins TRBV6-1 to TRBJ2-5, with TRBD2 matching 7 bases. J lost 4 bases, V lost 6 bases, and 17 bases had no gene match. There are 17 residues in the CDR3. From germline, CDR1 is MNHNS and CDR2 SASEGT. CDR3 protein: CASRKVGLGPWGETQYF. Here the CDR3 DNA reads TGTGCCAGCAGAAAAGTTGGACTAGGGCCCTGGGGAGAGACCCAGTACTTC.

Only a few counts were recorded for this clonotype. The chain has TRBV10-1 and TRBJ2-7; D is undetermined. Germline V gives CDR1 WNHNN, CDR2 SYGVQD (reference sequence). Trimming took off 2 bases at V and 2 bases at J, with 7 bases between the two ends. There are 13 residues in the CDR3. CDR3 coding DNA: TGCGCCAGCAGTGAGAACAGAGCCTACGAGCAGTACTTC. Amino acid sequence: CASSENRAYEQYF.

The gene calls are TRBV5-1 and TRBJ1-1; D is unclear. Trimming stripped 5 bases from V and 4 bases from J, with 12 bases between. Germline V gives CDR1 SGHRS, CDR2 YFSETQ. The CDR3 covers 13 residues. CDR3: CASRDGAGTEAFF. The DNA of the CDR3 is TGCGCCAGCAGGGACGGTGCCGGCACTGAAGCTTTCTTT.

This clonotype was recorded many times. This chain joins TRBV20-1 and TRBJ2-7, with 10 positions matching TRBD1. There are 14 residues in the CDR3. V shed 3 bases, J shed 4 bases, and the junction held 6 bases outside the gene matches. Germline-derived CDR1 and CDR2 are DFQATT and SNEGSKA (reference sequence). As DNA, the CDR3 is TGCAGTGCTAGTTCGGGACAGGGGATATACGAGCAGTACTTC. Its translation: CSASSGQGIYEQYF.

The chain joins TRBV9 to TRBJ1-2, with 9 bases that match TRBD1. Germline V gene sequence: CDR1 SGDLS, CDR2 YYNGEE. The CDR3 has 15 amino acids. The V and J ends lost 0 bases and 3 bases, in that order; junction bases with no gene match: 3. The CDR3 DNA follows: TGTGCCAGCAGCGTAGCTCGGACAGGGGACTATGGCTACACCTTC. This sequence encodes CASSVARTGDYGYTF.

On this clonotype: This may arise from a read error, as a much more abundant clone is one base away. This sequence joins TRBV7-2 and TRBJ1-5; perhaps TRBD1 as D (6 bases). The CDR3 is made up of 17 amino acids. Germline CDR1 SGHTA, CDR2 FQGNSA. V dropped 1 base and J dropped 3 bases, with 16 bases sitting between them. For the CDR3, the DNA is TGTGCCAGCAGCTTAGTTTCTGGGGGGGCGAACAATCAGCCCCAGCATTTT. It yields the protein CASSLVSGGANNQPQHF.

In this sample, this clonotype turned up a few times. V and J are TRBV20-1 and TRBJ2-2; D is undetermined. Trimming shortened V by 5 bases and J by 2 bases, and 9 bases separated the two germline ends. The CDR3 totals 13 residues. Looked up from germline, CDR1 is DFQATT and CDR2 is SNEGSKA (reference sequence). CDR3 residues: CSAHPLNTGELFF. CDR3 bases: TGCAGTGCTCACCCGTTAAACACCGGGGAGCTGTTTTTT.

J is TRBJ1-2 and V is TRBV3-1; perhaps TRBD1 as D (6 bases). The CDR3 runs 16 residues. Trimming took 0 bases from V and 5 from J, leaving 16 bases between them. The germline gives CDR1 LGHDT, CDR2 YNNKEL (reference sequence). The CDR3 protein is CASSQEGNRVLYGYTF. The CDR3 DNA is TGTGCCAGCAGCCAAGAAGGGAACAGGGTCCTTTATGGCTACACCTTC.

This clonotype was seen many times. This chain links TRBV7-3 with TRBJ2-1, with 11 bases lining up with TRBD2. Germline V lookup: CDR1 SGHTA, CDR2 FQGTGA. Trimming took 5 bases from V and 4 from J; bases not matched to a gene: 7. The CDR3 contains 16 residues. CDR3 DNA sequence: TGTGCCAGCAGCACGCTAGCGGGGGGAAGATACAATGAGCAGTTCTTC. This gives the protein CASSTLAGGRYNEQFF.

The chain has TRBV12-3 or TRBV12-4 and TRBJ1-3; TRBD1 is a possible D gene (6 bases). V lost 8 bases and J 2 bases, leaving 13 bases between the germline ends. There are 14 residues in the CDR3. The CDR3 sequence: CASEGGGTGNTIYF. CDR3 sequence (DNA): TGTGCCAGCGAGGGGGGGGGCACTGGAAACACCATATATTTT.